This note documents a single TCR beta chain sequence. The sample is drawn from a study of T cells after yellow fever vaccination. TCRdb re-called the 5' RACE reads through MiXCR, storing one row per CDR3 protein. The data show approximately 550,000 distinct CDR3 sequences, 13% seen once. Between the trimmed V and J ends, which lost 4 bases and 11 bases, there was a span of 22 bases. Germline V gives CDR1 SGHDT, CDR2 YYEEEE. The CDR3 runs 15 residues. The sequences come from PBMCs, collected on the day of the yellow fever booster vaccination. The receptor's source is a man aged 25-45 years who received the YFV17D yellow fever vaccine. V usage is TRBV5-6 and J usage is TRBJ2-1; D possibly corresponds to TRBD2 (7 bases). The CDR3 region is CASSLRGALNEQQFF. The DNA for the CDR3 is TGTGCCAGCAGCCTCCGGGGGGCCCTAAATGAGCAGCAGTTCTTC.